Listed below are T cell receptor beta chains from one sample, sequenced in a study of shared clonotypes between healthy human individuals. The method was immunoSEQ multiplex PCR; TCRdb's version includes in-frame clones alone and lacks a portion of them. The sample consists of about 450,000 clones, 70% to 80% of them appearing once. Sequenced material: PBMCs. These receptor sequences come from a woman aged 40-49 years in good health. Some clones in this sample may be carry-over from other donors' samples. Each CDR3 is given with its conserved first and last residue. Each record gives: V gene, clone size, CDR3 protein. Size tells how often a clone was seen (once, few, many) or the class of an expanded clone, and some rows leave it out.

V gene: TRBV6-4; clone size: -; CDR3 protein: CASSPQGDNTNEQFF
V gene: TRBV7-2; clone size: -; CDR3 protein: CASSLALAGGPSTDTQYF
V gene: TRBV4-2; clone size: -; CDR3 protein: CASSRSGTSGGNEQFF
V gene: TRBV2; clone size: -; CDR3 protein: CASRRGRPSTDTQYF
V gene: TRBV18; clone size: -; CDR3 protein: CASSPPGQGLNTQYF
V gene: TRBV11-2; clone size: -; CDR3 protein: CASSLDRGSEQYF
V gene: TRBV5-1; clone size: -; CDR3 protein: CASSSGTSGPYNEQFF
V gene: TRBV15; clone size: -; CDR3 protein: CATSRGHIYEQYF
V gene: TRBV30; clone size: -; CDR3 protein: CAWSEGGPQVPPLHF
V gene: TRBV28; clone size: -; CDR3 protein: CASRSTGDPYNEQFF
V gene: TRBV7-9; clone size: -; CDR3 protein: CASSLFFGQSNQRQHF
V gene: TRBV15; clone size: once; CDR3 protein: CATSLTGGKLFF
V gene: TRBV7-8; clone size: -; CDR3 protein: CASSEKTADTEAFF
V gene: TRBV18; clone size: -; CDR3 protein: CASSQNTGLSSYEQYF
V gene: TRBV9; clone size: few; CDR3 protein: CASSPPSGVSGYTF
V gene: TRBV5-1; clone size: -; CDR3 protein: CASSVAGSTEQYF
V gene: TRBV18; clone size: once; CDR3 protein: CASSPPVGDGSTDTQYF
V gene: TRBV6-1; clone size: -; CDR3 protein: CASSVAGSMGYEQFF
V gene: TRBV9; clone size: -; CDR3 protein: CASSAGLGDYNEQFF